A selection of T cell receptor beta chains follows, all from one sample in a study of vaccination and CD4 T cells after COVID-19. TCRdb called the PCR reads again in MiXCR, with one record for every CDR3 protein. This sample yields 10,000 or so distinct CDR3 sequences, of which roughly 40% are seen a single time; approximately 10% belongs to the top ten. These receptors have no identified antigens. Specimen: CD4+ T cells from blood, cultured in vitro, collected after SARS-CoV-2 vaccination. The receptors stem from a human donor who had recovered from COVID-19. The CDR3 runs from the conserved cysteine through the conserved F or W. A D gene is named only where the DNA matches it firmly. Expanded clones get a size class; other rows say once, few or many, or leave the size out.

few,TRBV20-1,.,TRBJ2-7,CSTGLGRYYEQYF,TGCAGTACCGGCTTGGGAAGGTACTACGAGCAGTACTTC
.,TRBV6-2/TRBV6-3,TRBD1,TRBJ1-5,CASSETGGNQPQHF,TGTGCCAGCAGTGAGACAGGGGGCAATCAGCCCCAGCATTTT
.,TRBV28,.,TRBJ2-5,CASSFTAQYF,TGTGCCAGCAGTTTTACGGCCCAGTACTTC
.,TRBV7-2,.,TRBJ2-5,CASSLGAGANQETQYF,TGTGCCAGCAGCTTAGGGGCGGGGGCAAACCAAGAGACCCAGTACTTC
.,TRBV20-1,TRBD2,TRBJ2-1,CSAPSGTKHNEQFF,TGCAGTGCCCCGTCCGGGACTAAGCACAATGAGCAGTTCTTC
few,TRBV7-3,TRBD2,TRBJ2-3,CASSLGAGGSTDTQYF,TGTGCCAGCAGCTTAGGGGCGGGAGGAAGCACAGATACGCAGTATTTT
.,TRBV7-9,TRBD1,TRBJ1-2,CASSSPGQGIESGYTF,TGTGCCAGCAGCTCCCCGGGACAGGGAATCGAGAGTGGCTACACCTTC
few,TRBV6-5,.,TRBJ1-5,CASSYSTNGINQPQHF,TGTGCCAGCAGTTACTCGACCAACGGCATCAATCAGCCCCAGCATTTT
.,TRBV6-1,TRBD2,TRBJ2-2,CASRLAGITGELFF,TGTGCCAGCAGGCTAGCGGGCATTACCGGGGAGCTGTTTTTT
.,TRBV4-2,TRBD1,TRBJ2-5,CASSQLTGARYF,TGTGCCAGCAGCCAACTTACAGGGGCTCGGTACTTC
.,TRBV6-5,.,TRBJ2-7,CASSYKGGSEQYF,TGTGCCAGCAGTTACAAGGGCGGTAGCGAGCAGTACTTC
few,TRBV4-2,.,TRBJ2-5,CASSSGGLSGSRQETQYF,TGTGCCAGCAGCTCCGGAGGTCTGTCTGGCTCCCGTCAAGAGACCCAGTACTTC
.,TRBV7-9,.,TRBJ1-3,CASARAAGGNTIYF,TGTGCCAGCGCCCGGGCAGCGGGAGGAAACACCATATATTTT